The rows below give T cell receptor beta chains drawn from one sample of a study of blood T cell repertoires in COVID-19. TCRdb keeps only in-frame clones here, not all; method: immunoSEQ multiplex PCR. The repertoire holds about 18,000 clones, more than 75% seen once, with more than 9.5% in the top ten. The sequenced sample was peripheral blood. Receptors were obtained from a human donor in a cohort sampled during active COVID-19. The CDR3 runs from the conserved cysteine through the conserved F or W. A D gene is named only where the DNA matches it firmly. Where a row states a size, it is once, few, many or the class of an expanded clone; other rows omit it.

v_call: TRBV7-9
d_call: TRBD1
clone_size: .
j_call: TRBJ2-7
cdr3_aa: CASRQGANYEQYF
cdr3_nt: TGTGCCAGCAGGCAGGGGGCTAACTACGAGCAGTACTTC

v_call: TRBV6-2/TRBV6-3
d_call: .
clone_size: .
j_call: TRBJ2-5
cdr3_aa: CASSSRSPGETQYF
cdr3_nt: TGTGCCAGCAGTTCAAGGTCTCCGGGGGAGACCCAGTACTTC

v_call: TRBV5-6
d_call: TRBD1
clone_size: .
j_call: TRBJ2-4
cdr3_aa: CASRGGQGLAKNIQYF
cdr3_nt: TGTGCCAGCAGAGGGGGACAGGGCCTAGCCAAAAACATTCAGTACTTC

v_call: TRBV6-2/TRBV6-3
d_call: .
clone_size: .
j_call: TRBJ2-5
cdr3_aa: CASSRGLGGTQYF
cdr3_nt: TGTGCCAGCAGCCGGGGACTAGGGGGCACCCAGTACTTC

v_call: TRBV5-1
d_call: .
clone_size: .
j_call: TRBJ1-6
cdr3_aa: CASSSTENSPLHF
cdr3_nt: TGCGCCAGCAGCTCGACAGAGAATTCACCCCTCCACTTT

v_call: TRBV3-1/TRBV3-2
d_call: .
clone_size: .
j_call: TRBJ1-6
cdr3_aa: CASSRREVNSPLHF
cdr3_nt: TGTGCCAGCAGCCGCAGGGAGGTGAATTCACCCCTCCACTTT

v_call: TRBV21-1
d_call: .
clone_size: once
j_call: TRBJ2-7
cdr3_aa: CASSTRDRDHEQYF
cdr3_nt: TGTGCCAGCAGCACGAGGGACAGGGACCACGAGCAGTACTTC

v_call: TRBV19
d_call: TRBD2
clone_size: .
j_call: TRBJ2-1
cdr3_aa: CASSSSGSWGEQFF
cdr3_nt: TGTGCCAGTAGTTCTAGCGGGAGTTGGGGTGAGCAGTTCTTC

v_call: TRBV9
d_call: TRBD2
clone_size: .
j_call: TRBJ2-7
cdr3_aa: CASSVAGASGSRHEQYF
cdr3_nt: TGTGCCAGCAGCGTAGCCGGGGCTAGCGGGAGTCGCCACGAGCAGTACTTC

v_call: TRBV18
d_call: .
clone_size: .
j_call: TRBJ1-6
cdr3_aa: CASSPSDSNNSPLHF
cdr3_nt: TGTGCCAGCTCACCTTCGGACTCAAATAATTCACCCCTCCACTTT

v_call: TRBV27
d_call: .
clone_size: .
j_call: TRBJ1-1
cdr3_aa: CASSLQVSAFF
cdr3_nt: TGTGCCAGCAGTCTACAGGTTTCAGCTTTCTTT

v_call: TRBV3-1/TRBV3-2
d_call: .
clone_size: .
j_call: TRBJ2-3
cdr3_aa: CASREAPTDTQYF
cdr3_nt: TGTGCCAGCAGAGAAGCCCCCACAGATACGCAGTATTTT

v_call: TRBV14
d_call: TRBD1
clone_size: .
j_call: TRBJ2-7
cdr3_aa: CASSPGQGPAAEQYF
cdr3_nt: TGTGCCAGCAGCCCGGGACAGGGGCCTGCTGCCGAGCAGTACTTC

v_call: TRBV28
d_call: .
clone_size: .
j_call: TRBJ1-2
cdr3_aa: CASSLTTGQLGYTF
cdr3_nt: TGTGCCAGCAGTTTAACGACAGGCCAACTGGGCTACACCTTC

v_call: TRBV11-3
d_call: TRBD2
clone_size: .
j_call: TRBJ2-1
cdr3_aa: CASSLGAGAWNEQFF
cdr3_nt: TGTGCCAGCAGCTTAGGAGCGGGAGCTTGGAATGAGCAGTTCTTC

v_call: TRBV7-2
d_call: .
clone_size: .
j_call: TRBJ1-4
cdr3_aa: CASSLGEKNEKLFF
cdr3_nt: TGTGCCAGCAGCCTCGGGGAGAAAAATGAAAAACTGTTTTTT

v_call: TRBV27
d_call: TRBD1
clone_size: once
j_call: TRBJ1-5
cdr3_aa: CASRELTGFNQPQHF
cdr3_nt: TGTGCCAGCAGAGAATTGACAGGGTTCAATCAGCCCCAGCATTTT

v_call: TRBV6-5
d_call: TRBD1
clone_size: .
j_call: TRBJ1-5
cdr3_aa: CASSYSTGAGQPQHF
cdr3_nt: TGTGCCAGCAGTTACTCGACAGGGGCCGGTCAGCCCCAGCATTTT

v_call: TRBV14
d_call: TRBD1
clone_size: .
j_call: TRBJ2-5
cdr3_aa: CASSLPGQGPQETQYF
cdr3_nt: TGTGCCAGCAGCCTCCCGGGACAGGGGCCCCAAGAGACCCAGTACTTC

v_call: TRBV18
d_call: TRBD2
clone_size: .
j_call: TRBJ2-2
cdr3_aa: CASSPYVSARGLAGNTGELFF
cdr3_nt: TGTGCCAGCTCACCATATGTTTCGGCACGAGGACTAGCGGGAAACACCGGGGAGCTGTTTTTT

v_call: TRBV11-2
d_call: .
clone_size: once
j_call: TRBJ1-1
cdr3_aa: CASSSEWNTEAFF
cdr3_nt: TGTGCCAGCAGCTCCGAGTGGAACACTGAAGCTTTCTTT

v_call: TRBV18
d_call: TRBD2
clone_size: .
j_call: TRBJ2-7
cdr3_aa: CASSLGLAGEDEQYF
cdr3_nt: TGTGCCAGCTCACTGGGACTAGCGGGAGAGGACGAGCAGTACTTC

v_call: TRBV9
d_call: TRBD2
clone_size: .
j_call: TRBJ2-3
cdr3_aa: CASSALLGEGPDTQYF
cdr3_nt: TGTGCCAGCAGCGCCCTTTTGGGGGAGGGACCAGATACGCAGTATTTT

v_call: TRBV28
d_call: .
clone_size: .
j_call: TRBJ1-4
cdr3_aa: CASSFRTNEKLFF
cdr3_nt: TGTGCCAGCAGTTTCCGGACTAATGAAAAACTGTTTTTT

v_call: TRBV6-5
d_call: .
clone_size: .
j_call: TRBJ1-3
cdr3_aa: CASSSYGGRNTIYF
cdr3_nt: TGTGCCAGCAGTTCCTACGGGGGAAGAAACACCATATATTTT

v_call: TRBV5-8
d_call: TRBD2
clone_size: .
j_call: TRBJ2-5
cdr3_aa: CASSPAVGGPGETQYF
cdr3_nt: TGTGCCAGCAGCCCCGCGGTGGGAGGGCCTGGAGAGACCCAGTACTTC

v_call: TRBV27
d_call: .
clone_size: .
j_call: TRBJ1-5
cdr3_aa: CASSLTGGAYQPQHF
cdr3_nt: TGTGCCAGCAGTTTAACCGGCGGGGCATATCAGCCCCAGCATTTT

v_call: TRBV29-1
d_call: TRBD1
clone_size: .
j_call: TRBJ2-1
cdr3_aa: CSVETGTGEVEQFF
cdr3_nt: TGCAGCGTTGAAACCGGGACAGGGGAAGTTGAGCAGTTCTTC

v_call: TRBV7-8
d_call: TRBD2
clone_size: .
j_call: TRBJ2-2
cdr3_aa: CASSSGVAGATGELFF
cdr3_nt: TGTGCCAGCAGCTCCGGAGTAGCGGGAGCCACCGGGGAGCTGTTTTTT

v_call: TRBV2
d_call: .
clone_size: few
j_call: TRBJ1-2
cdr3_aa: CASRSLDKGYTF
cdr3_nt: TGTGCCAGCAGAAGCCTTGACAAGGGCTACACCTTC

v_call: TRBV28
d_call: TRBD1
clone_size: .
j_call: TRBJ1-5
cdr3_aa: CASFRDRAPYSNQPQHF
cdr3_nt: TGTGCCAGCTTCCGGGACAGGGCCCCTTATAGCAATCAGCCCCAGCATTTT

v_call: TRBV2
d_call: TRBD1
clone_size: .
j_call: TRBJ1-6
cdr3_aa: CAGGQGAGNSPLHF
cdr3_nt: TGTGCCGGGGGACAGGGGGCAGGGAATTCACCCCTCCACTTT

v_call: TRBV19
d_call: TRBD1
clone_size: .
j_call: TRBJ1-5
cdr3_aa: CASQQKIPGQGKNQPQHF
cdr3_nt: TGTGCCAGCCAACAAAAAATACCGGGACAGGGGAAAAATCAGCCCCAGCATTTT

v_call: TRBV5-1
d_call: TRBD1
clone_size: .
j_call: TRBJ1-5
cdr3_aa: CASSLGQGANQPQHF
cdr3_nt: TGCGCCAGCAGCTTGGGACAGGGTGCAAATCAGCCCCAGCATTTT

v_call: TRBV7-6
d_call: TRBD2
clone_size: .
j_call: TRBJ2-7
cdr3_aa: CASSLGLAGTYEQYF
cdr3_nt: TGTGCCAGCAGCTTGGGACTAGCGGGCACCTACGAGCAGTACTTC

v_call: TRBV6-1
d_call: .
clone_size: .
j_call: TRBJ1-2
cdr3_aa: CASSEVGAGYGYTF
cdr3_nt: TGTGCCAGCAGTGAAGTGGGGGCGGGTTATGGCTACACCTTC

v_call: TRBV10-3
d_call: TRBD1
clone_size: .
j_call: TRBJ2-5
cdr3_aa: CAISEGLQGGQETQYF
cdr3_nt: TGTGCCATCAGTGAGGGACTACAGGGGGGCCAAGAGACCCAGTACTTC

v_call: TRBV7-3
d_call: TRBD2
clone_size: .
j_call: TRBJ2-3
cdr3_aa: CASSLLAGEGPDTQYF
cdr3_nt: TGTGCCAGCAGCTTACTAGCGGGAGAGGGGCCAGATACGCAGTATTTT

v_call: TRBV3-1/TRBV3-2
d_call: .
clone_size: .
j_call: TRBJ2-7
cdr3_aa: CASSQGSSATYEQYF
cdr3_nt: TGTGCCAGCAGCCAAGGTTCTAGCGCTACCTACGAGCAGTACTTC

v_call: TRBV6-4
d_call: .
clone_size: .
j_call: TRBJ2-1
cdr3_aa: CASSDSTGNEQFF
cdr3_nt: TGTGCCAGCAGTGACTCGACTGGGAATGAGCAGTTCTTC

v_call: TRBV13
d_call: TRBD2
clone_size: .
j_call: TRBJ2-5
cdr3_aa: CASSFTSGVSGETQYF
cdr3_nt: TGTGCCAGCAGCTTCACTAGCGGGGTATCGGGGGAGACCCAGTACTTC

v_call: TRBV4-1
d_call: .
clone_size: .
j_call: TRBJ2-1
cdr3_aa: CASSQSEGNEQFF
cdr3_nt: TGCGCCAGCAGCCAATCGGAGGGCAATGAGCAGTTCTTC

v_call: TRBV11-2
d_call: .
clone_size: .
j_call: TRBJ2-1
cdr3_aa: CASTSGFREGQFF
cdr3_nt: TGTGCCAGCACCTCCGGGTTCCGTGAAGGGCAGTTCTTC

v_call: TRBV28
d_call: .
clone_size: .
j_call: TRBJ2-7
cdr3_aa: CASSLGALRIGYEQYF
cdr3_nt: TGTGCCAGCAGTTTAGGGGCCCTAAGGATTGGCTACGAGCAGTACTTC

v_call: TRBV28
d_call: TRBD1
clone_size: .
j_call: TRBJ1-5
cdr3_aa: CASSITRGSNQPQHF
cdr3_nt: TGTGCCAGCAGTATTACCAGGGGGAGCAATCAGCCCCAGCATTTT

v_call: TRBV7-2
d_call: TRBD1
clone_size: once
j_call: TRBJ1-2
cdr3_aa: CASVPGGDYGYTF
cdr3_nt: TGTGCCAGCGTCCCAGGGGGCGACTATGGCTACACCTTC

v_call: TRBV15
d_call: .
clone_size: .
j_call: TRBJ1-3
cdr3_aa: CATSRDLTDTIYF
cdr3_nt: TGTGCCACCAGCAGGGACCTGACAGACACCATATATTTT

v_call: TRBV24-1
d_call: TRBD2
clone_size: .
j_call: TRBJ2-1
cdr3_aa: CATSELAGGGNEQFF
cdr3_nt: TGTGCCACCAGTGAGCTAGCGGGGGGGGGCAATGAGCAGTTCTTC

v_call: TRBV4-1
d_call: .
clone_size: .
j_call: TRBJ2-7
cdr3_aa: CASSLSQGIDGEQYF
cdr3_nt: TGCGCCAGCAGCCTGTCACAGGGTATTGATGGCGAGCAGTACTTC

v_call: TRBV28
d_call: .
clone_size: once
j_call: TRBJ2-7
cdr3_aa: CASKRPAGDGTYEQYF
cdr3_nt: TGTGCCAGCAAACGTCCGGCGGGTGACGGAACCTACGAGCAGTACTTC

v_call: TRBV7-9
d_call: .
clone_size: .
j_call: TRBJ2-6
cdr3_aa: CASSLAGGPSVSGANVLTF
cdr3_nt: TGTGCCAGCAGCTTAGCTGGGGGCCCTAGTGTTTCTGGGGCCAACGTCCTGACTTTC

v_call: TRBV6-6
d_call: TRBD1
clone_size: .
j_call: TRBJ1-5
cdr3_aa: CASSKQGSSNQPQHF
cdr3_nt: TGTGCCAGCAGCAAACAGGGGAGTAGCAATCAGCCCCAGCATTTT

v_call: TRBV28
d_call: .
clone_size: .
j_call: TRBJ1-2
cdr3_aa: CASRGRTPGPYGYTF
cdr3_nt: TGTGCCAGCAGGGGGCGAACTCCCGGGCCCTATGGCTACACCTTC

v_call: TRBV7-2
d_call: TRBD1
clone_size: .
j_call: TRBJ1-5
cdr3_aa: CASSFGTGGQPQHF
cdr3_nt: TGTGCCAGCAGCTTTGGGACAGGGGGTCAGCCCCAGCATTTT

v_call: TRBV18
d_call: .
clone_size: once
j_call: TRBJ1-5
cdr3_aa: CASSPGEAEPQHF
cdr3_nt: TGTGCCAGCTCTCCCGGCGAGGCCGAGCCCCAGCATTTT

v_call: TRBV7-9
d_call: .
clone_size: .
j_call: TRBJ2-5
cdr3_aa: CASSLVMETQYF
cdr3_nt: TGTGCCAGCAGCTTAGTTATGGAGACCCAGTACTTC